This section outlines one T cell receptor (beta chain) sequence together with its context. Its specificity is not known. From the second PCR step, alpha and beta chains were amplified apart. CD4+ T cell IFNgamma after overnight CMV lysate exposure gave donor CMV status. Both TRBC1 and TRBC2 were covered by a beta constant-region primer of two equimolar oligonucleotides. The ligated cDNA underwent four PCR rounds using SP2 and nested alpha and beta constant-region primers. TCRdb passed the UMI-ligation and nested PCR reads through MiXCR, listing each CDR3 protein once. The data contain tens of thousands of distinct CDR3 sequences, around 11% of them singletons. This entry is derived from a study of naive and memory T cell subsets. Study-level points and caveats: The power law exponent of TCR abundance differed between naive and memory cells. Possibly reflecting memory cells re-expressing CD45RA, a few larger clonotypes occurred in naive repertoires, especially CD8.

In germline, CDR1 is SGHNT, CDR2 YENEEA. V shed 2 bases and J shed 0 bases, with 11 bases lying between them. This CDR3 comprises 15 residues. The TCR originated in a human donor in good health. The specimen was naive CD4+ T cells from blood. This chain links TRBV11-3 with TRBJ2-7, with a possible D match to TRBD1 (5 bases). The CDR3 here is CASSLRGGGSYEQYF. The CDR3 region has the DNA TGTGCCAGCAGCTTAAGGGGCGGCGGCTCCTACGAGCAGTACTTC.